The next 16 T cell receptor beta chains were all read from a single sample in a study of T cell responses to AZD1222 COVID-19 vaccine (dated by TCRdb to the early 2020s). The time point label here, explained by the study, means: baseline before first vaccination. Libraries were made using the immunoSEQ multiplex PCR assay. Here the immuneACCESS table is served through TCRdb, limited to in-frame sequences with V and J called. Missing clones are a known gap in these copies; in checked studies unresolved V genes cover under half, and the rest lacks a known reason. Recorded for this sample are 64,000 or so clones; roughly 84% of them occurred a single time. In total, the top ten clones hold approximately 7.4% of the sample. The sample in question was peripheral blood, obtained on day 0 of AZD1222 vaccination. These receptors came from an adult in good health.

This rearrangement joins TRBV7-2 to TRBJ1-3; D is uncertain. The ends were cut back, 4 bases at V and 0 bases at J, with 13 bases in the middle. The CDR3 consists of 16 residues. The germline CDR1 and CDR2 sequences are SGHTA and FQGNSA. CDR3 loop: CASSSRRTSSGNTIYF. The DNA for the CDR3 is TGTGCCAGCAGCTCAAGACGGACGAGCTCTGGAAACACCATATATTTT.

The V call is TRBV9, the J call TRBJ2-1, with D possibly called TRBD1 or TRBD2 (5 bases each). The CDR3 contains 15 residues. Trimming took 1 base from V and 5 from J, leaving 13 bases between them. Germline V gene sequence: CDR1 SGDLS, CDR2 YYNGEE. CDR3 coding DNA: TGTGCCAGCAGCGTATCAGGGACGGAAAACAATGAGCAGTTCTTC. Protein product: CASSVSGTENNEQFF.

This clone was observed once. V and J are TRBV4-1 and TRBJ2-5; 11 bases line up with TRBD2. The germline V gene has CDR1 MGHRA and CDR2 YSYEKL. The V segment lost 4 bases and the J segment 5 bases; nucleotides outside the gene matches: 6. CDR3 length: 15 amino acids. The CDR3 bases are TGCGCCAGCAGCCTCGCGACTAGCGGGGATGAGACCCAGTACTTC. Amino acid sequence: CASSLATSGDETQYF.

The chain is built from TRBV18 and TRBJ2-7; D perhaps matches TRBD2 (5 bases). Germline V gene lookup returns CDR1 KGHSH and CDR2 LQKENI. This CDR3 contains 13 residues. V lost 6 bases and J lost 6, with 15 bases in between. CDR3 nucleotides: TGTGCCAGCTCGCCGAGGGAGCGGTTCGAGCAGTACTTC. As protein: CASSPRERFEQYF.

The chain carries TRBV5-1 and TRBJ1-1; TRBD1 aligns across 7 bases. This CDR3 is built from 14 residues. From germline, CDR1 is SGHRS and CDR2 YFSETQ. With V trimmed by 3 bases and J by 5 bases, 7 bases remained unmatched. CDR3 amino acids: CASSWQGGGTEAFF. The CDR3, as DNA: TGCGCCAGCAGCTGGCAGGGGGGAGGAACTGAAGCTTTCTTT.

CDR3 amino acids: CASSYSIGSTPYEQYF. The DNA for the CDR3 is TGTGCCAGCAGTTACTCGATAGGGAGTACACCCTACGAGCAGTACTTC. The J gene is TRBJ2-7, the V gene TRBV6-5; perhaps TRBD2 as D (5 bases). The CDR3 runs 16 residues. Trimming pared 0 bases from V and 2 bases from J, leaving 14 bases between. The germline CDR1 and CDR2 sequences are MNHEY and SVGAGI.

The CDR3 reads CASSVAGENNEQFF. The CDR3 nucleotides read TGTGCCAGCAGTGTGGCGGGGGAAAACAATGAGCAGTTCTTC. V gene TRBV25-1 combines with J gene TRBJ2-1; 7 bases agree with TRBD2. Losses at the gene ends were 4 bases for V and 5 bases for J; bases not matched to a gene: 5. The CDR3 consists of 14 residues. From germline, CDR1 is MGHDK and CDR2 SYGVNS.

The genes are TRBV28 and TRBJ2-7; D might be TRBD2 (5 bases). Trimming took off 5 bases at V and 5 bases at J, with 16 bases between the two ends. The CDR3 is 14 residues long. Germline V CDR1 and CDR2: MDHEN, SYDVKM. This CDR3 is CASSPLGGPHEQYF. The CDR3 DNA reads TGTGCCAGCAGTCCCCTGGGCGGGCCCCACGAGCAGTACTTC.

The chain is built from TRBV3-1 (or the pseudogene TRBV3-2) and TRBJ1-2, with TRBD1 as a possible D gene (5 bases). This CDR3 is 17 amino acids long. Germline lookup yields CDR1 LGHDT and CDR2 YNNKEL (reference sequence). V shed 0 bases and J shed 4 bases, with 18 bases lying between them. For the CDR3, the DNA is TGTGCCAGCAGCCAAGAACGGCAGGGAGAGACTATCTATGGCTACACCTTC. Protein: CASSQERQGETIYGYTF.

This chain joins TRBV18 and TRBJ1-1, with 9 bases matching TRBD1. This CDR3 has 17 residues. J was trimmed by 4 bases and V by 2 bases; bases with no gene match: 11. CDR1 and CDR2 from the germline V gene are KGHSH and LQKENI. CDR3 in amino acids: CASSPIGTGTDPTEAFF. The DNA for the CDR3 is TGTGCCAGCTCACCAATCGGGACAGGGACTGACCCCACTGAAGCTTTCTTT.

The CDR3 nucleotides read TGTGCCAGCAGTACACCACAGGGGAACTATGGCTACACCTTC. Translation gives CASSTPQGNYGYTF. The chain has TRBV27 and TRBJ1-2; 7 bases line up with TRBD1. The CDR3 spans 14 residues. Unmatched junction bases numbered 5, after V lost 5 bases and J lost 2 bases. Germline V gene data show CDR1 as MNHEY and CDR2 as SMNVEV (reference sequence).

The rearrangement uses TRBV16 and TRBJ2-1, with D perhaps TRBD1 (6 bases). This CDR3 comprises 13 residues. V lost 2 bases to trimming and J lost 8 bases, with 10 bases between them. Germline loops: CDR1 KGHSY, CDR2 FQNENV. The CDR3 DNA follows: TGTGCCAGCAGCCAAGGACAGTCCGATGAGCAGTTCTTC. This gives the protein CASSQGQSDEQFF.

CDR3 protein: CASSLLGTSYNEQFF. CDR3 bases: TGTGCCAGCAGCTTATTGGGGACTAGCTACAATGAGCAGTTCTTC. The chain employs TRBV7-8 and TRBJ2-1; 8 bases line up with TRBD2. This CDR3 has 15 residues. Germline V gene lookup returns CDR1 SGHVS and CDR2 FQNEAQ. The V segment lost 2 bases and the J segment 3 bases; nucleotides outside the gene matches: 3. Supplemented by reference TRBV7-8 and TRBJ2-1, the full variable domain reads GAGVSQSPRYKVAKRGQDVALRCDPISGHVSLFWYQQALGQGPEFLTYFQNEAQLDKSGLPSDRFFAERPEGSVSTLKIQRTQQEDSAVYLCASSLLGTSYNEQFFGPGTRLTVL.

The chain joins TRBV12-3 or TRBV12-4 to TRBJ1-2, with unresolved D. Trimming left V 3 bases short and J 8 bases short, with 10 bases between. There are 12 residues in the CDR3. The CDR3 nucleotides are TGTGCCAGCAGTTTTGGAGGGATAGGCTACACCTTC. Its translation: CASSFGGIGYTF.

This rearrangement joins TRBV10-3 to TRBJ2-3; possibly TRBD2 for D (6 bases). This CDR3 contains 14 residues. V was clipped by 4 bases and J by 3 bases, with 11 bases between them. Per germline, CDR1 ENHRY and CDR2 SYGVKD. CDR3 DNA: TGTGCCATCAGTGGCTCGGGGGTAACAGATACGCAGTATTTT. Translating gives CAISGSGVTDTQYF.

This chain links TRBV6-2 or TRBV6-3 with TRBJ1-2, with 7 bases fitting TRBD1. V shed 4 bases and J 2 bases; nucleotides not matched to a gene: 7. The germline CDR1 and CDR2 sequences are MNHEY and SVGEGT. The CDR3 runs 15 residues. Here the CDR3 DNA reads TGTGCCAGCAGTTTGGCGCGACAGGGAAACTATGGCTACACCTTC. It codes for CASSLARQGNYGYTF.